This TCR beta chain was documented in a study of cytomegalovirus exposure and HLA in healthy donors. General study findings and limits: Earlier analysis looked at TCR beta V segments, and most were productive about 87% or about 30% of the time. The study designated 150 to 200 TCR beta chains cytomegalovirus-associated.

In this sample, this clone turned up a few times. What it binds is unknown. V lost 6 bases to trimming and J lost 6 bases, with 21 bases between them. The germline gives CDR1 MNHNY, CDR2 SVGAGI (reference sequence). The CDR3 extends over 16 amino acids. In the PCR, 60 Vbeta and 13 Jbeta primers were used. The method was immunoSEQ multiplex PCR; TCRdb's version includes in-frame clones alone and lacks a portion of them. This repertoire shows fewer than 200,000 clones, 65% to 70% found once; its top ten account for around 4.3%. This sequence originates from a young woman in good health and CMV-seropositive. The sample consisted of PBMCs. The genes are TRBV6-6 and TRBJ2-1; maybe TRBD1 (6 bases). CDR3 bases: TGTGCCAGCAGCCCGGAGAGAAACGGACAGATCAATGAGCAGTTCTTC. The encoded protein is CASSPERNGQINEQFF.